These 8 T cell receptor beta chains share one sample of origin, sequenced in a study of cytotoxic CD8 clonotypes in ibrutinib-treated CLL (dated by TCRdb to about 2021). This specimen's time point label, interpreted: about 11 months on ibrutinib. Libraries were made using the immunoSEQ multiplex PCR assay. As stored in TCRdb, this immuneACCESS dataset retains in-frame rearrangements with V and J assigned. A fraction of the clones does not appear; measured against another copy, unresolved V genes explain less than half of the discrepancy, and the remainder lacks a known reason. The sample table lists over 150,000 clones, approximately 77% of them with a count of one. Clones ranked in the top ten supply around 2.1% of the sample. Sequencing used PBMCs, obtained after 12 months of ibrutinib treatment. Receptors originate from a human donor with chronic lymphocytic leukemia.

This clone has just one count. The J gene is TRBJ1-2, the V gene TRBV4-2, with D hard to call. The germline V and J ends were trimmed by 4 bases and 4 bases, with 16 bases remaining between them. CDR1 LGHNA and CDR2 YNFKEQ come from the germline V gene. The length of the CDR3 is 15 residues. The CDR3 reads CASSPWLWGTYGYTF. The DNA of the CDR3 is TGTGCCAGCAGCCCCTGGTTGTGGGGAACCTATGGCTACACCTTC.

The rearrangement uses TRBV2 and TRBJ2-1, with 10 bases aligning to TRBD2. Germline assignment: CDR1 SNHLY and CDR2 FYNNEI. Trimming at V came to 3 bases and at J to 7 bases, leaving 6 bases not matched to a gene. The CDR3 length is 15 residues. The CDR3 spells CASSEERGGRNEQFF. CDR3 nucleotides: TGTGCCAGCAGTGAGGAGCGGGGGGGCAGGAATGAGCAGTTCTTC.

V gene TRBV7-8 combines with J gene TRBJ2-1; tentative D call: TRBD1 (5 bases). The V end lost 3 bases, the J end lost 7 bases, and 7 bases lay between the germline ends. The germline gives CDR1 SGHVS, CDR2 FQNEAQ. The CDR3 is 12 amino acids. The CDR3 is CASSFSGNEQFF. CDR3 in DNA: TGTGCCAGCAGCTTCTCAGGGAATGAGCAGTTCTTC.

The chain uses TRBV28 and TRBJ1-6; D is perhaps TRBD1 (6 bases). Germline CDR1 and CDR2: MDHEN and SYDVKM. V was trimmed by 6 bases and J by 8 bases, leaving 17 bases between them. The CDR3 totals 15 residues. The CDR3 reads CASRVGGREDSPLHF. The CDR3 DNA follows: TGTGCCAGCAGGGTCGGGGGGCGCGAGGATTCACCCCTCCACTTT.

This rearrangement joins TRBV6-5 to TRBJ1-6, with D maybe TRBD1 (6 bases). The ends were cut back, 0 bases at V and 10 bases at J, with 10 bases in the middle. Germline V gives CDR1 MNHEY, CDR2 SVGAGI. CDR3 size: 14 residues. The CDR3 here is CASSYSSGVSPLHF. DNA of the CDR3: TGTGCCAGCAGTTACTCATCAGGGGTCTCACCCCTCCACTTT.

The chain carries TRBV6-6 and TRBJ2-7, with D possibly matching TRBD2 (5 bases). CDR1 and CDR2 from the germline V gene are MNHNY and SVGAGI (reference sequence). There are 15 residues in the CDR3. The V and J ends lost 4 bases and 3 bases respectively, with 16 bases between them. CDR3 bases: TGTGCCAGCAGTTCCCTGGCGGGTTCGAGCTACGAGCAGTACTTC. Amino acids: CASSSLAGSSYEQYF.

The chain uses TRBV13 and TRBJ2-7; no reliable D call. Germline CDR1 reads PRHDT; CDR2 reads FYEKMQ (reference sequence). There are 13 residues in the CDR3. Deletions cut 0 bases from V and 4 bases from J, with 7 bases between. CDR3 region: CASSLGLRYEQYF. In DNA, the CDR3 is TGTGCCAGCAGCTTAGGCCTAAGGTACGAGCAGTACTTC.

On this clone itself: Since the CDR3 does not end with the conserved phenylalanine or tryptophan, this likely comes from a read error. No DNA is shown, since the ends of the CDR3 on it are uncertain; the CDR3 is the one TCRdb lists. The genes are TRBV28 and TRBJ2-7; no check of the table's D call, TRBD1, against the DNA was made. A total of 13 residues make up the CDR3, ends included. Per germline, CDR1 MDHEN and CDR2 SYDVKM. The CDR3 loop is CASSSLVGTGDVY.